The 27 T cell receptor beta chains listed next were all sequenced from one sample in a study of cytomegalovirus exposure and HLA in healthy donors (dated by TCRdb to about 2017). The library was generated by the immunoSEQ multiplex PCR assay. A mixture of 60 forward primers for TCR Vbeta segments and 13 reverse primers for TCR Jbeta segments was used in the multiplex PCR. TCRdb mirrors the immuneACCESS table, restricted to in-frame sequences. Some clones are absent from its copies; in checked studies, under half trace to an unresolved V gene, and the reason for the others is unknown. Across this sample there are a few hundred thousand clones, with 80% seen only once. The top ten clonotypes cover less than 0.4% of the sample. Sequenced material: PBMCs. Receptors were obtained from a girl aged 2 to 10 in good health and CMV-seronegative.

CDR3 loop: CASSFRTGDTTNEKLFF. The CDR3 DNA is TGTGCCAGCAGTTTCCGGACAGGGGACACAACTAATGAAAAACTGTTTTTT. This chain connects TRBV27 to TRBJ1-4; TRBD1 matches 9 bases. V lost 3 bases to trimming and J lost 0 bases; unmatched junction nucleotides: 5. There are 17 residues in the CDR3. Germline values: CDR1 MNHEY, CDR2 SMNVEV (reference sequence).

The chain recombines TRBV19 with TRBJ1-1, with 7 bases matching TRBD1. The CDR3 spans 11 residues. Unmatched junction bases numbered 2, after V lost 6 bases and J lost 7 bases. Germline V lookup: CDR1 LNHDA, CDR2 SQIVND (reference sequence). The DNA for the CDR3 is TGTGCCAGTAGGACAGGGATTGAAGCTTTCTTT. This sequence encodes CASRTGIEAFF.

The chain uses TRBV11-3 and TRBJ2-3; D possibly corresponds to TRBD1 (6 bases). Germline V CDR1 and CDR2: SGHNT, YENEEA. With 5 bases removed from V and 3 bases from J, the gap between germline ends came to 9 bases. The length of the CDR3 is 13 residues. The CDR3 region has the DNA TGTGCCAGCAGCACAGGGCCGACAGATACGCAGTATTTT. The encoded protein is CASSTGPTDTQYF. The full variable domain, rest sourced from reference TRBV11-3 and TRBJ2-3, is EAGVVQSPRYKIIEKKQPVAFWCNPISGHNTLYWYLQNLGQGPELLIRYENEEAVDDSQLPKDRFSAERLKGVDSTLKIQPAELGDSAVYLCASSTGPTDTQYFGPGTRLTVL.

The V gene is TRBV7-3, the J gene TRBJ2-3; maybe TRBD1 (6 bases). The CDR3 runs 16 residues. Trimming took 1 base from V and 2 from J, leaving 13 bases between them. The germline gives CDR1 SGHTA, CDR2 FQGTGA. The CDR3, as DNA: TGTGCCAGCAGCTTAATGGTGACAGGCTTCACAGATACGCAGTATTTT. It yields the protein CASSLMVTGFTDTQYF. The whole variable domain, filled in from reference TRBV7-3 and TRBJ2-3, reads GAGVSQTPSNKVTEKGKYVELRCDPISGHTALYWYRQSLGQGPEFLIYFQGTGAADDSGLPNDRFFAVRPEGSVSTLKIQRTERGDSAVYLCASSLMVTGFTDTQYFGPGTRLTVL.

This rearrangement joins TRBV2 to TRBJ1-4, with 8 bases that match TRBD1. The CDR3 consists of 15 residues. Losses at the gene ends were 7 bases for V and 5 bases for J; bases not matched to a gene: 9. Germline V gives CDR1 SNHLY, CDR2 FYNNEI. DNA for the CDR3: TGTGCCAGCATCCTAACAGGGGGGCAAAATGAAAAACTGTTTTTT. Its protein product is CASILTGGQNEKLFF.

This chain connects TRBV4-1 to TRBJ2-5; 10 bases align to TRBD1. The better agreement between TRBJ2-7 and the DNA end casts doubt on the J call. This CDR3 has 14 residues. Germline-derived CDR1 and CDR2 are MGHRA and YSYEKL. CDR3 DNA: TGCGCCAGCAGCCAAGGACAGGGGGCTTACGAGCAGTACTTC. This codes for CASSQGQGAYEQYF.

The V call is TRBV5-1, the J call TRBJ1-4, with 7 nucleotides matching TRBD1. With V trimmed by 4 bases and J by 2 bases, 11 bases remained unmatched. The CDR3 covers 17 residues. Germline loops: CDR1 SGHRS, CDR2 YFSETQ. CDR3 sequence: CASSRGQAPSTNEKLFF. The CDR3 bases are TGCGCCAGCAGCCGCGGACAGGCCCCCTCGACTAATGAAAAACTGTTTTTT.

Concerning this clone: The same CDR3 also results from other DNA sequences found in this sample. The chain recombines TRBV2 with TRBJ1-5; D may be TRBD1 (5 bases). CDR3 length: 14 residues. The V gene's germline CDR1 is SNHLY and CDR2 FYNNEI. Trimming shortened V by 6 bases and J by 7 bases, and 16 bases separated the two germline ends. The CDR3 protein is CASSENQGSQPQHF. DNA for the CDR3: TGTGCCAGCAGCGAAAACCAGGGATCCCAGCCCCAGCATTTT.

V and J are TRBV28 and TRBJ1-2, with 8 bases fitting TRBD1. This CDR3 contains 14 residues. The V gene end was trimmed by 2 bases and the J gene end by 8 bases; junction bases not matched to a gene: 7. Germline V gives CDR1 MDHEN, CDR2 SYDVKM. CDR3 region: CASSLPQGARGYTF. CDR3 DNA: TGTGCCAGCAGTTTACCTCAGGGGGCGCGGGGCTACACCTTC.

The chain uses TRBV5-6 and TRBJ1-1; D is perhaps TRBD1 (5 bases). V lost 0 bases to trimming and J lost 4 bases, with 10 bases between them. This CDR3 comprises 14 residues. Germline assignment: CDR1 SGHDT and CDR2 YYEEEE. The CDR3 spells CASSLGGGVTEAFF. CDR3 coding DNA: TGTGCCAGCAGCTTGGGGGGAGGGGTCACTGAAGCTTTCTTT.

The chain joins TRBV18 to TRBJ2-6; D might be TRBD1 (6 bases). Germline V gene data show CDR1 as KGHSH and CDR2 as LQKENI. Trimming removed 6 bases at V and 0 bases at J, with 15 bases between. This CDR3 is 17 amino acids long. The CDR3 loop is CASSPRGHSSGANVLTF. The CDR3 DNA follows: TGTGCCAGCTCCCCCAGGGGACACTCCTCTGGGGCCAACGTCCTGACTTTC.

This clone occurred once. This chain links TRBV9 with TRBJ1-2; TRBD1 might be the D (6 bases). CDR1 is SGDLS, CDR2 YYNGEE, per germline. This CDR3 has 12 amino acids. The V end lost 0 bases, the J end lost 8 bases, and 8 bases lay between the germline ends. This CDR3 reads CASSVARGGYTF. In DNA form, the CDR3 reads TGTGCCAGCAGCGTAGCCAGGGGCGGCTACACCTTC.

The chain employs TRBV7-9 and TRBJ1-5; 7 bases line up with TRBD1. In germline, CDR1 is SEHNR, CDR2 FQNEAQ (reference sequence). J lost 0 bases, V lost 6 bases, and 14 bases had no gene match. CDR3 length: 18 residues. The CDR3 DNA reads TGTGCCAGCAGTTCCTCCCCAGTAGGACAGGTTAGCAATCAGCCCCAGCATTTT. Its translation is CASSSSPVGQVSNQPQHF. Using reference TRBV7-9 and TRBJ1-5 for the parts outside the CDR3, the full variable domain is DTGVSQNPRHKITKRGQNVTFRCDPISEHNRLYWYRQTLGQGPEFLTYFQNEAQLEKSRLLSDRFSAERPKGSFSTLEIQRTEQGDSAMYLCASSSSPVGQVSNQPQHFGDGTRLSIL.

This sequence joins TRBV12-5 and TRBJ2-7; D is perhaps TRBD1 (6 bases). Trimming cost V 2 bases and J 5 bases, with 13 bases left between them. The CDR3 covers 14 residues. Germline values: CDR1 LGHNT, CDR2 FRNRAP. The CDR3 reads CASGLTWTDDEQYF. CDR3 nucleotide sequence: TGTGCTAGTGGTTTGACCTGGACAGATGACGAGCAGTACTTC.

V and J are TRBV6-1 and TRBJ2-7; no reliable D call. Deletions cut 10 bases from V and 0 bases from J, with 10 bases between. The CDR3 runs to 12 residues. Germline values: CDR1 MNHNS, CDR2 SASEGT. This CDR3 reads CAITPGSYEQYF. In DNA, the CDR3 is TGTGCCATCACCCCAGGCTCCTACGAGCAGTACTTC.

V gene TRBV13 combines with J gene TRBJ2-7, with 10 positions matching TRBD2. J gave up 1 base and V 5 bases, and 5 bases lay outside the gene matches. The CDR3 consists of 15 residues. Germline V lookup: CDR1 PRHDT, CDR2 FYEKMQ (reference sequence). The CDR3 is CASSPSGGPSYEQYF. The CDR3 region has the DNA TGTGCCAGCAGCCCTAGCGGGGGACCTTCCTACGAGCAGTACTTC.

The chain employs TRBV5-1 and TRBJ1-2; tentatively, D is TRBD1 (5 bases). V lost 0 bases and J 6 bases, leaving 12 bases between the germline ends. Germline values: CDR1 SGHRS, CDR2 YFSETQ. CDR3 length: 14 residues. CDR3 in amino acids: CASSLEGYGDGYTF. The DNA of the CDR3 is TGCGCCAGCAGCTTGGAGGGGTACGGTGATGGCTACACCTTC. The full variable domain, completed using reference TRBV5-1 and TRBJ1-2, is KAGVTQTPRYLIKTRGQQVTLSCSPISGHRSVSWYQQTPGQGLQFLFEYFSETQRNKGNFPGRFSGRQFSNSRSEMNVSTLELGDSALYLCASSLEGYGDGYTFGSGTRLTVV.

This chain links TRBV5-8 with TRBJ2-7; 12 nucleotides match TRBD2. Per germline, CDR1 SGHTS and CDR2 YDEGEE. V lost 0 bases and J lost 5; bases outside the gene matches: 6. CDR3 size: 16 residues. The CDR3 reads CASSLGLAGVTDEQYF. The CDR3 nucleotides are TGTGCCAGCAGCTTGGGACTAGCGGGAGTCACGGACGAGCAGTACTTC.

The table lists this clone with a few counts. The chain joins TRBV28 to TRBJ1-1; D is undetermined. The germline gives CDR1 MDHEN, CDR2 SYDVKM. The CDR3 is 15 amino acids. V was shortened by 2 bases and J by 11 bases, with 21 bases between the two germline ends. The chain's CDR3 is CASSLGRSFRVPAFF. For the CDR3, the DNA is TGTGCCAGCAGTTTAGGTCGGAGTTTCCGTGTCCCGGCTTTCTTT.

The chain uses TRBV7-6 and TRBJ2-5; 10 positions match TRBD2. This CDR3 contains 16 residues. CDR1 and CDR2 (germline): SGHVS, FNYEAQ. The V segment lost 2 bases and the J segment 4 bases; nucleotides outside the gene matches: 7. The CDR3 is CASSLRASGSVETQYF. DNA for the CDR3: TGTGCCAGCAGCTTAAGGGCTAGCGGGAGTGTAGAGACCCAGTACTTC.

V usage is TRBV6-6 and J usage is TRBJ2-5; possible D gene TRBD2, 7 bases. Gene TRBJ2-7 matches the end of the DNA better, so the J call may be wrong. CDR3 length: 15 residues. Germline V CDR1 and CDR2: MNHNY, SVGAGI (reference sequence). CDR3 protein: CASRPTRGGPTEQYF. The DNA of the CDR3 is TGTGCCAGCAGACCAACAAGGGGGGGCCCTACCGAGCAGTACTTC.

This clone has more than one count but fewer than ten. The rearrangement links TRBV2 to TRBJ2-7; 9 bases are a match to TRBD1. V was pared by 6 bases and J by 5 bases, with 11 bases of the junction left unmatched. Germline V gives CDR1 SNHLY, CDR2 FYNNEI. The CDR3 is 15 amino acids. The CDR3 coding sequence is TGTGCCAGCAGGGGACAGGGCGTAAAATGGCACGAGCAGTACTTC. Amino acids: CASRGQGVKWHEQYF.

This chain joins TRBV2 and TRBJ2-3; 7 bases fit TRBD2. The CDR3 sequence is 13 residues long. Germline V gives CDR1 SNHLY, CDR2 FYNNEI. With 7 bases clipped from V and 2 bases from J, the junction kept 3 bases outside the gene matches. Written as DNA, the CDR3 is TGTGCCAGCACAAGGGACTACACAGATACGCAGTATTTT. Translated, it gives CASTRDYTDTQYF.

CDR3 protein: CASSAGGYNEQFF. CDR3 in DNA: TGTGCCAGCAGTGCTGGCGGCTACAATGAGCAGTTCTTC. V is TRBV6-4 and J is TRBJ2-1; D not certain. The CDR3 runs to 13 residues. CDR1 is MRHNA and CDR2 is SNTAGT in the germline V gene. Trimming left V 4 bases short and J 3 bases short, with 7 bases between.

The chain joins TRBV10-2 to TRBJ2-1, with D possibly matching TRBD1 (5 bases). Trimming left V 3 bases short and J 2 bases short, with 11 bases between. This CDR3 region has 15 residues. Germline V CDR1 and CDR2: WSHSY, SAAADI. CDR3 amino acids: CASSEYRITYNEQFF. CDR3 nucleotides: TGCGCCAGCAGTGAATACAGGATCACCTACAATGAGCAGTTCTTC.

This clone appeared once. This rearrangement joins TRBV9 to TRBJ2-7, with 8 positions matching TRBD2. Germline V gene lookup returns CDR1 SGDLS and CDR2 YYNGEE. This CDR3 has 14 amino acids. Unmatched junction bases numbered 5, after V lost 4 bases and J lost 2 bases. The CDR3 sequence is CASSLSGGAYEQYF. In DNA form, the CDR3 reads TGTGCCAGCAGCTTGAGCGGGGGAGCCTACGAGCAGTACTTC.

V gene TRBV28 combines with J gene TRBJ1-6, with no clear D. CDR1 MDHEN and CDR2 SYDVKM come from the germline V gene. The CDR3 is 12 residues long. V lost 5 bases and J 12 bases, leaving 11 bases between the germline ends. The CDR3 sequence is CASSPPSVPLHF. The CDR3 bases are TGTGCCAGCAGTCCTCCTTCGGTACCCCTCCACTTT.